Included here is one T cell receptor beta chain sequence, with context. This entry is derived from a study of blood T cell repertoires in COVID-19. In the original analysis: Nucleated cell counts were estimated from reference gene primer amplification. TCRdb's table, derived via immunoSEQ multiplex PCR, lists solely in-frame clones and lacks some. V and J calls plus clone size are reproduced from that table; the DNA served to infer D and trimming. The data show 350,000 to 450,000 clones, around nine tenths seen once. CDR3 length equals 18 residues. V was pared by 5 bases and J by 2 bases, with 14 bases of the junction left unmatched. The V gene's germline CDR1 is SGHVS and CDR2 FNYEAQ.

V and J are TRBV7-6 and TRBJ2-5; TRBD1 aligns across 10 bases. The sequencing input was peripheral blood. The TCR sequence derives from a human donor in a cohort sampled during active COVID-19. The CDR3, as DNA: TGTGCCAGCAGCCTAGGACAGGGGGGATCAACTGGGCAAGAGACCCAGTACTTC. This translates into CASSLGQGGSTGQETQYF. Using reference TRBV7-6 and TRBJ2-5 for the parts outside the CDR3, the full variable domain is GAGVSQSPRYKVTKRGQDVALRCDPISGHVSLYWYRQALGQGPEFLTYFNYEAQQDKSGLPNDRFSAERPEGSISTLTIQRTEQRDSAMYRCASSLGQGGSTGQETQYFGPGTRLLVL.